This entry features one TCR beta chain sequence. Its cognate antigen has yet to be identified. No per-base quality is available; no much larger clone lies one base away. The immunoSEQ Assay, a bias-controlled multiplex PCR, was used to amplify TCRbeta CDR3 regions from genomic DNA. Per the original workflow: The number of nucleated cells in each sample was estimated from the amplification of reference gene primers within the assay. To quantify the absolute abundance of each unique TCRbeta CDR3 rearrangement, sequence reads were collapsed and filtered. For each sample, productive Simpson clonality was calculated as the square root of Simpson's diversity index over productive rearrangements. As stored in TCRdb, this immuneACCESS dataset retains in-frame rearrangements with V and J assigned. A fraction of the clones does not appear; measured against another copy, unresolved V genes explain less than half of the discrepancy, and the remainder lacks a known reason. That table supplies the V and J calls and clone size; D and trimming were determined from the DNA. In this sample the table shows 250,000 to 300,000 clones, approximately 88% of which occur a single time. The ten largest clones represent 10% of the sample.

One collaborating source in Seattle enrolled patients during active infection and followed them longitudinally through the course of disease. Each collaborating institution followed its own protocols to collect whole blood in K2EDTA tubes. For TCRbeta analysis, collaborators shipped samples in one of three forms: frozen whole blood, isolated PBMCs, or DNA extracted from either of those sample types. This record belongs to a study of blood T cell repertoires in COVID-19 (TCRdb year 2020). In terms of the full investigation: Collaborator samples came from the United States, Italy and Spain and covered acute and convalescent phases of COVID-19. Where available, HLA class I and class II types were taken from metadata supplied by the sample provider and were not determined by assay-based typing. The dataset comprised deeply sampled blood TCRbeta repertoires from subjects exposed to, actively infected with, or recovered from COVID-19. Samples were obtained from the ongoing ImmuneRACE study (first 160 participants) and from some 1,200 subjects provided by 6 global collaborators. Nearly every sample came with metadata listing a de-identified subject ID, COVID-19 status, age in years and sex. The repertoires were released in a freely available public database intended as a resource for research on the immune response to SARS-CoV-2. The material from the prospective study consisted of cDNA or gDNA derived from T cells, B-cell-depleted T cells, or PBMCs.

CDR1 and CDR2, per the germline V gene (reference sequence), are LNHNV and YYDKDF. The CDR3 sequence holds 14 residues, the cysteine and phenylalanine included. The retained sequence is limited to the CDR3, 42 bases, with the frame set at the first base. V is pared back by 0 bases and J by 9 bases, with 12 bases lying between the germline termini. Overall study outcomes, separate from this receptor: How much clinical and demographic metadata was included differed by source and by participant, and the metadata was provided uncurated.

Sequencing used peripheral blood. The origin of this receptor is a woman in her 70s with COVID-19, enrolled during active disease. Recombination linked TRBV15 to TRBJ2-1, with the D gene not confidently named. The sequence in DNA is TGTGCCACCAGCAGAGATAGCCCCACCGGTGAGCAGTTCTTC. Translated, this gives CATSRDSPTGEQFF.